The rows below give T cell receptor beta chains drawn from one sample of a study of cytomegalovirus exposure and HLA in healthy donors. TCRdb's copy holds only in-frame clones and misses some; the assay was immunoSEQ multiplex PCR. The data hold 100,000 to 150,000 clones, with 90% to 95% observed a single time. The sample was PBMCs. The receptor source for this set is a young woman in good health and CMV-seronegative. Both conserved end residues are part of each CDR3. Some rows have no size entry. The others give once, few or many, or a class for an expanded clone.

j_call clone_size v_call cdr3_aa
TRBJ1-4 - TRBV5-1 CASSRGLFNGNEKLFF
TRBJ2-2 - TRBV2 CASSYDIYSGELFF
TRBJ2-1 - TRBV6-1 CASSEALLGGGNEQFF
TRBJ2-1 few TRBV7-3 CASRPSGPYNEQFF
TRBJ2-5 - TRBV9 CASSSGGGSETQYF
TRBJ2-5 once TRBV2 CASRSFRTGVQETQYF
TRBJ1-1 once TRBV27 CASHGGGEAFF
TRBJ2-1 - TRBV14 CASSQELAGGLEQFF
TRBJ2-7 - TRBV6-1 CASRTGTGGREQYF
TRBJ2-5 - TRBV11-1 CASSLNPPDQYF
TRBJ2-7 - TRBV4-1 CASSQELAGGEQYF
TRBJ2-2 - TRBV5-1 CASSWGLAGVGELFF
TRBJ1-6 - TRBV5-1 CASSLERGAGAPLHF
TRBJ2-7 - TRBV28 CASSHREVGEQYF
TRBJ1-5 - TRBV5-1 CASRQGFDQPQHF
TRBJ1-2 once TRBV5-1 CASRGGDGANYGYTF
TRBJ2-3 - TRBV7-6 CASSLGTLAGGSDTQYF
TRBJ2-1 - TRBV30 CAQAPSSVGNEQFF
TRBJ1-5 - TRBV19 CASSQDRASNQPQHF
TRBJ2-7 - TRBV28 CASSYLPYEQYF
TRBJ2-5 - TRBV27 CASSPLAGTEETQYF
TRBJ1-1 - TRBV27 CASSWGRGATAFF
TRBJ1-4 - TRBV5-1 CASSYRGGVDEKLFF
TRBJ1-4 - TRBV5-1 CASKWSSMPNEKLFF
TRBJ2-7 - TRBV5-5 CASSVSSYEQYF
TRBJ1-5 - TRBV6-6 CASSSGWSNQPQHF
TRBJ2-1 - TRBV23-1 CASSQSKGEASSYNEQFF
TRBJ2-7 few TRBV9 CASNRQGASEQYF
TRBJ1-2 - TRBV5-6 CASSKWAKSYGYTF
TRBJ1-2 - TRBV6-6 CASSRQGADGYTF
TRBJ2-1 - TRBV9 CASSTQRTSGGPKNEQFF
TRBJ2-3 - TRBV4-1 CASSQDRWVRGSRTDTQYF
TRBJ2-1 once TRBV5-4 CASSSKQGVFNEQFF
TRBJ1-3 - TRBV5-1 CASSFEGSFEGTIYF
TRBJ2-7 - TRBV7-9 CASSLSSGGYEQYF
TRBJ2-3 - TRBV10-3 CAIRRGGPGDTQYF
TRBJ2-2 - TRBV28 CASSLLPGQGTNTGELFF
TRBJ1-1 - TRBV18 CASSPPNRGGNTEAFF
TRBJ1-3 - TRBV7-2 CASSPVSGGNTIYF
TRBJ2-3 - TRBV6-6 CASSPTSGRSGDTQYF
TRBJ1-2 once TRBV4-1 CASSLDRNYGYTF
TRBJ2-3 - TRBV7-3 CASSSTGRDTQYF
TRBJ2-7 - TRBV5-4 CASSLASYEQYF
TRBJ1-1 - TRBV19 CASRVQGNTEAFF
TRBJ2-1 once TRBV5-1 CASRLGQGSYNEQFF
TRBJ1-1 - TRBV5-1 CASSWRTAPNTEAFF
TRBJ1-5 once TRBV6-1 CAGPRGADYQPQHF
TRBJ2-1 - TRBV27 CASSRGVSYNEQFF
TRBJ1-4 - TRBV5-1 CASSREWDEKLFF
TRBJ2-1 - TRBV27 CASSSGLIYNEQFF
TRBJ2-1 - TRBV6-6 CASSAGLIYNEQFF
TRBJ1-2 once TRBV30 CAWTSYRATGYTF
TRBJ2-5 once TRBV25-1 CASSYPGKETQYF
TRBJ1-5 - TRBV4-1 CASSQAWGGDLDQPQHF
TRBJ2-5 - TRBV30 CAWSGTGWRETQYF
TRBJ1-2 - TRBV9 CASSGAGTGNGYTF
TRBJ1-2 once TRBV11-2 CASRGDRLWGYTF
TRBJ2-1 once TRBV7-2 CASSLIGPEREQFF
TRBJ2-7 once TRBV4-1 CASSQGGGRESYEQYF